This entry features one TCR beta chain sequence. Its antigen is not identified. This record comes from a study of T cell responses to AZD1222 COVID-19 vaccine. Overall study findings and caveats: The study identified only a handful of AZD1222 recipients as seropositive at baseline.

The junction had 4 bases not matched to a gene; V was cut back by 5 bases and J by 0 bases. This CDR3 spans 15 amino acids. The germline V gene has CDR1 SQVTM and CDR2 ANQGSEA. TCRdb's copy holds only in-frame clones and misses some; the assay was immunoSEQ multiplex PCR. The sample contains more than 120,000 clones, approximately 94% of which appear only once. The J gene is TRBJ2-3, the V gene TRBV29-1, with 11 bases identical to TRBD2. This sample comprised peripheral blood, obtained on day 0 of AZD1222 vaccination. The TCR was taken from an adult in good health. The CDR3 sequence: CSVLAGGWSTDTQYF. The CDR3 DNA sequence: TGCAGCGTTTTAGCGGGGGGGTGGAGCACAGATACGCAGTATTTT.